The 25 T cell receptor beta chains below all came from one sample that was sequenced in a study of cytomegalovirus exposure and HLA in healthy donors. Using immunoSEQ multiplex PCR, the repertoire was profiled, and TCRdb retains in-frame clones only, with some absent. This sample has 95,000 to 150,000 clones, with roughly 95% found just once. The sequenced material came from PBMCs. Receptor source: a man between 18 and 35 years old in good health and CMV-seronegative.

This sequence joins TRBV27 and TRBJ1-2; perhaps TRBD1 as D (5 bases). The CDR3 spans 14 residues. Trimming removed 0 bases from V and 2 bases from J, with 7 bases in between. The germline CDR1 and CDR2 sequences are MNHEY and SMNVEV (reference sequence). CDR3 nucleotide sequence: TGTGCCAGCAGTTTATCGGGGGGAAACTATGGCTACACCTTC. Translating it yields CASSLSGGNYGYTF.

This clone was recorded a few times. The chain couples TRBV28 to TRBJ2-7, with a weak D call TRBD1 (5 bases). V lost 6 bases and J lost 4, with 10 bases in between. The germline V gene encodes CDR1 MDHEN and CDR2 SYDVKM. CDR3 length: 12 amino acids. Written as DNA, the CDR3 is TGTGCCAGCAGCCTACAGGCATACGAGCAGTACTTC. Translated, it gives CASSLQAYEQYF.

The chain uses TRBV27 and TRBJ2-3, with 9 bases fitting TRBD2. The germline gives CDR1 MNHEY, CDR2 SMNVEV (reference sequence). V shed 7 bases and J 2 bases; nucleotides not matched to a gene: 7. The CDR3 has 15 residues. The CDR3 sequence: CASMIAGELTDTQYF. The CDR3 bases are TGTGCCAGCATGATAGCGGGAGAGCTCACAGATACGCAGTATTTT.

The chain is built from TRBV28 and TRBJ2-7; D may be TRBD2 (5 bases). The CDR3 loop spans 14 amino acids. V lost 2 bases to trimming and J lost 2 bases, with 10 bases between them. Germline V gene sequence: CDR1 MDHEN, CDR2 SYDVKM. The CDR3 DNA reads TGTGCCAGCAGTTTACCCGGGAACCCCTACGAGCAGTACTTC. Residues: CASSLPGNPYEQYF.

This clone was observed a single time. The CDR3 is CASSQDQGRSSYEQYF. The CDR3 region has the DNA TGCGCCAGCAGCCAAGATCAGGGAAGAAGCTCCTACGAGCAGTACTTC. The rearrangement joins TRBV4-1 to TRBJ2-7, with D perhaps matching TRBD1 (5 bases). CDR3 size: 16 residues. Trimming stripped 0 bases from V and 0 bases from J, with 12 bases between. The germline CDR1 and CDR2 sequences are MGHRA and YSYEKL.

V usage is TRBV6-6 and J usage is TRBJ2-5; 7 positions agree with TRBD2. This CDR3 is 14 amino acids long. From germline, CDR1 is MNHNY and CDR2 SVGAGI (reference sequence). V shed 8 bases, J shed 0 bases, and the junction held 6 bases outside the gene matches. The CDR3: CASREEAYQETQYF. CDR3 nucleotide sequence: TGTGCCAGCCGGGAGGAGGCCTACCAAGAGACCCAGTACTTC.

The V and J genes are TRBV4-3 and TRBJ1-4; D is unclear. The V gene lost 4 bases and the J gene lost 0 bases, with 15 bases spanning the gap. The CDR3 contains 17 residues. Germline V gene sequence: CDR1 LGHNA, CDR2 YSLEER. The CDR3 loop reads CASSPSLGRSTNEKLFF. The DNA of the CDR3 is TGCGCCAGCAGCCCCTCCCTTGGCAGGTCAACTAATGAAAAACTGTTTTTT.

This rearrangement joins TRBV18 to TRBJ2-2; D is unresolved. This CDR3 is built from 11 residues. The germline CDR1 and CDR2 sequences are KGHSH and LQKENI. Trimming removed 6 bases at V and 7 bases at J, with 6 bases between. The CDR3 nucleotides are TGTGCCAGCTCTCCGGGCGGGGAGCTGTTTTTT. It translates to CASSPGGELFF.

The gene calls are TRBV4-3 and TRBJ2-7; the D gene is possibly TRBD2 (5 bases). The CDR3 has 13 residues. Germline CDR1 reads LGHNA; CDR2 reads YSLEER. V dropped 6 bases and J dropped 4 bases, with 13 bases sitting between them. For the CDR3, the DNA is TGCGCCAGCAGTAAAGGGCTAGCTTACGAGCAGTACTTC. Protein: CASSKGLAYEQYF.

The CDR3 region has the DNA TGTGCCAGCTCACCCACAGGGGGCGACGAGCAGTACTTC. Protein: CASSPTGGDEQYF. This chain uses TRBV18 with TRBJ2-7, with 9 positions matching TRBD1. V lost 3 bases to trimming and J lost 5 bases; unmatched junction nucleotides: 2. Germline CDR1 is KGHSH and CDR2 is LQKENI. This CDR3 has 13 residues.

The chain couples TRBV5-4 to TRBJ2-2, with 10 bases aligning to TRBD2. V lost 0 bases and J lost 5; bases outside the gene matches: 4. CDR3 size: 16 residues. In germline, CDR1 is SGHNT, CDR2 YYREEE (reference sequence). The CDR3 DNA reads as TGTGCCAGCAGCTTGGCAGCGGGAGGGCCGACCGGGGAGCTGTTTTTT. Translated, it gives CASSLAAGGPTGELFF. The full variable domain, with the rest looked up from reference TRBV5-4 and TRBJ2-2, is ETGVTQSPTHLIKTRGQQVTLRCSSQSGHNTVSWYQQALGQGPQFIFQYYREEENGRGNFPPRFSGLQFPNYSSELNVNALELDDSALYLCASSLAAGGPTGELFFGEGSRLTVL.

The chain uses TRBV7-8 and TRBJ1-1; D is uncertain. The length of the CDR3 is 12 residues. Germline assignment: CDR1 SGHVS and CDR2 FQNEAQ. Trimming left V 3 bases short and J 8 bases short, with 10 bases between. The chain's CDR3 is CASSFTRREAFF. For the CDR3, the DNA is TGTGCCAGCAGCTTCACTCGGAGAGAAGCTTTCTTT.

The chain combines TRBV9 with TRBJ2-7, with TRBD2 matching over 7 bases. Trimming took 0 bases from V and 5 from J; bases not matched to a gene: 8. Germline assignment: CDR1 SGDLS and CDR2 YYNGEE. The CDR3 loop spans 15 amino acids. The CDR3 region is CASSVGPDAGDEQYF. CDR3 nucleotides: TGTGCCAGCAGCGTAGGCCCCGATGCGGGGGACGAGCAGTACTTC.

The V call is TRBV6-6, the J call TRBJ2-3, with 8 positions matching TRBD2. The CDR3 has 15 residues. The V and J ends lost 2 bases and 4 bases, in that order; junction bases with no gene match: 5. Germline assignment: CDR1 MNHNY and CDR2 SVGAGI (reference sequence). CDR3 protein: CASSYNGLAPDTQYF. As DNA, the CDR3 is TGTGCCAGCAGTTACAATGGACTAGCCCCAGATACGCAGTATTTT.

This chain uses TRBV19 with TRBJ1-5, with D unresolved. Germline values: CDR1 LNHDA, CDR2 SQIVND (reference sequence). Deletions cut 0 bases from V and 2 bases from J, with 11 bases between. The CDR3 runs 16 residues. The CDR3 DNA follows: TGTGCCAGTAGTATAGAGGTAATACGGGGCAATCAGCCCCAGCATTTT. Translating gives CASSIEVIRGNQPQHF.

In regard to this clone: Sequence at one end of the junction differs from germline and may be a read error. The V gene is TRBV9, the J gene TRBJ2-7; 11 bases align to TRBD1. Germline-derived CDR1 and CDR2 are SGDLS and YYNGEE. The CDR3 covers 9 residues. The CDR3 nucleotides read TGTGCCAGAGGGACAGGGGGAAACTTC. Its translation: CARGTGGNF.

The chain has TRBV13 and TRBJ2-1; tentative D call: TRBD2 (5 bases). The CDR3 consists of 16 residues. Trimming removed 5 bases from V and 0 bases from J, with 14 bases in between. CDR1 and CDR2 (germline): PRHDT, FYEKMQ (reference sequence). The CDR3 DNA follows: TGTGCCAGCAGCCCAGGACGGAGGAGCTCCTACAATGAGCAGTTCTTC. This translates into CASSPGRRSSYNEQFF.

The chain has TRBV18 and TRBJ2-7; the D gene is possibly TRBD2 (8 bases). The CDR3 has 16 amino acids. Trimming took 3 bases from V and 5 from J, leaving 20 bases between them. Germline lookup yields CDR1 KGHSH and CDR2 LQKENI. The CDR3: CASSPLSGDRTHEQYF. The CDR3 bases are TGTGCCAGCTCACCCCTTAGCGGGGACAGAACTCACGAGCAGTACTTC.

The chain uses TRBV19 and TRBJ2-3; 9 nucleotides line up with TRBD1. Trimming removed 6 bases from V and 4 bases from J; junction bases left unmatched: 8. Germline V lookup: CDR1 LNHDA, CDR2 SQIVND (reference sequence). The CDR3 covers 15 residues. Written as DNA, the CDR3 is TGTGCCAGTAGGCCCCGAGGGACAGGGCCAGATACGCAGTATTTT. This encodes CASRPRGTGPDTQYF. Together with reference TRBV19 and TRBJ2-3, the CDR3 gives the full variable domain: DGGITQSPKYLFRKEGQNVTLSCEQNLNHDAMYWYRQDPGQGLRLIYYSQIVNDFQKGDIAEGYSVSREKKESFPLTVTSAQKNPTAFYLCASRPRGTGPDTQYFGPGTRLTVL.

CDR3 DNA sequence: TGTGCCAGCAGTTTGCGCGGGACTAGCGGATACTACGAGCAGTACTTC. As protein: CASSLRGTSGYYEQYF. This chain uses TRBV28 with TRBJ2-7; TRBD2 aligns across 11 bases. V lost 3 bases to trimming and J lost 3 bases; unmatched junction nucleotides: 7. This CDR3 contains 16 residues. Germline CDR1 MDHEN, CDR2 SYDVKM.

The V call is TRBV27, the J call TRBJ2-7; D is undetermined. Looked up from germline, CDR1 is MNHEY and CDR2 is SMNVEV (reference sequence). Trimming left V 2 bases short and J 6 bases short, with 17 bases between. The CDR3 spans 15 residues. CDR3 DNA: TGTGCCAGCAGTTTAACCATCTCTACTACGATCGAGCAGTACTTC. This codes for CASSLTISTTIEQYF.

CDR3 region: CASSLSPLLSYEQYF. CDR3 coding DNA: TGTGCCAGCAGCTTATCCCCTCTTCTCTCCTACGAGCAGTACTTC. The V call is TRBV7-2, the J call TRBJ2-7; D is uncertain. CDR1 is SGHTA, CDR2 FQGNSA, per germline. CDR3 length equals 15 residues. V was pared by 2 bases and J by 0 bases, with 11 bases between.

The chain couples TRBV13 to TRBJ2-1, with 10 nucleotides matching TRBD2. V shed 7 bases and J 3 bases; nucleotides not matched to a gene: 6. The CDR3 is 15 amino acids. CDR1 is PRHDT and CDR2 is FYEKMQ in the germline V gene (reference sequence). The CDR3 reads CASISVAGGYNEQFF. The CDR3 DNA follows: TGTGCCAGCATATCAGTAGCGGGGGGCTACAATGAGCAGTTCTTC.

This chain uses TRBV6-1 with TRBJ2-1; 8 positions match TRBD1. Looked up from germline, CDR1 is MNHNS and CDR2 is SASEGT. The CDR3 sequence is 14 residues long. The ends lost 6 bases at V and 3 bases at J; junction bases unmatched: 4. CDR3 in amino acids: CASRDRDVYNEQFF. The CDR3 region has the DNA TGTGCCAGCAGGGACAGGGATGTCTACAATGAGCAGTTCTTC.

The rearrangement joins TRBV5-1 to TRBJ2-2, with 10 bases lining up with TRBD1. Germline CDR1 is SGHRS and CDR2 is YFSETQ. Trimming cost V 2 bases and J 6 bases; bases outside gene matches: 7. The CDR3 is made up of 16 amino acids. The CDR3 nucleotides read TGCGCCAGCAGCTTCCGGGACAGGGGACTTGCCGGGGAGCTGTTTTTT. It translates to CASSFRDRGLAGELFF.